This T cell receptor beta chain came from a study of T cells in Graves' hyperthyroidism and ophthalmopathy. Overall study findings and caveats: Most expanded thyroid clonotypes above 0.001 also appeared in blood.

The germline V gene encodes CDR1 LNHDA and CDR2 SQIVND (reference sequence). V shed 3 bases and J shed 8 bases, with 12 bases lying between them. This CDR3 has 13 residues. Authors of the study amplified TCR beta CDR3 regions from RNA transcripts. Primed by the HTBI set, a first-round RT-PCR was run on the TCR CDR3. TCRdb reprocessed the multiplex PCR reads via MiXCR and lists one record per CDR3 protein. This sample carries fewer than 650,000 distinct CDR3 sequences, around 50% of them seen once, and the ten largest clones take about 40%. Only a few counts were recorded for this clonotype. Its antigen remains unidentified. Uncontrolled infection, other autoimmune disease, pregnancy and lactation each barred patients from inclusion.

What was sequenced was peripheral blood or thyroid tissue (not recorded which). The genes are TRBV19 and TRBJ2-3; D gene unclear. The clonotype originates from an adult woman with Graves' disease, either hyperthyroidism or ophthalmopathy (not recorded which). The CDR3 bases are TGTGCCAGTAGTATGCAGTCCATGGGTACGCAGTATTTT. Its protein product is CASSMQSMGTQYF.